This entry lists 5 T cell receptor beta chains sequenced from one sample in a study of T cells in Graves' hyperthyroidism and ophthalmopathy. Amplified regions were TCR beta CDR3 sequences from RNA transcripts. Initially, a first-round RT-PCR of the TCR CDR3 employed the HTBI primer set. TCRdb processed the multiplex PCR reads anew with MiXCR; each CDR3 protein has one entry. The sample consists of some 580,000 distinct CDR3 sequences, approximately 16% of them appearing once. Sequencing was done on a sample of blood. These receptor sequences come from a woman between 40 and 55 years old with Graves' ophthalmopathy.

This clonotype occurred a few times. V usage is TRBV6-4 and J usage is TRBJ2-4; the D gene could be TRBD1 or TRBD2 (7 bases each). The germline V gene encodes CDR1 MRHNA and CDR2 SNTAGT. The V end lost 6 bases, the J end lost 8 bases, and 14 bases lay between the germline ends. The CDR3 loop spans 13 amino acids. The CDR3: CASSQGEGDIQYF. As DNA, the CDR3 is TGTGCCAGCAGCCAGGGGGAGGGGGACATTCAGTACTTC.

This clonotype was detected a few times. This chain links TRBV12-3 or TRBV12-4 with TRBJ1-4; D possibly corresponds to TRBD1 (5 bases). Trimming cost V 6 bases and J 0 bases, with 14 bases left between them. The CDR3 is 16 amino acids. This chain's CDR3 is CASRTHRGATNEKLFF. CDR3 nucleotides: TGTGCCAGCAGGACCCACCGGGGGGCAACTAATGAAAAACTGTTTTTT.

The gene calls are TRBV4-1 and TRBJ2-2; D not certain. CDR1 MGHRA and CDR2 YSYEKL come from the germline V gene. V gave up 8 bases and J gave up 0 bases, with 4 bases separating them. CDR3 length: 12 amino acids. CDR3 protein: CASATNTGELFF. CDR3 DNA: TGCGCCAGCGCCACGAACACCGGGGAGCTGTTTTTT.

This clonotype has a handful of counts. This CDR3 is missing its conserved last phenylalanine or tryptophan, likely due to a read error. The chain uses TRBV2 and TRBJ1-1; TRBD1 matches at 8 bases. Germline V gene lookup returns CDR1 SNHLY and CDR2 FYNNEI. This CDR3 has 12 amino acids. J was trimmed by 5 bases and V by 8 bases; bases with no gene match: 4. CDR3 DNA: TGTGCCAGCTGCCGGACAGGGACTGAAGCTTTCCTT. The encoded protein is CASCRTGTEAFL.

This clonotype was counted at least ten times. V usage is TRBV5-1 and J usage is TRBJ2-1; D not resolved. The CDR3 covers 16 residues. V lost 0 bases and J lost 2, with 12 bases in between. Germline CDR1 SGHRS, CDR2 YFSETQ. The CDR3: CASSLAPFAAYNEQFF. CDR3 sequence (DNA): TGCGCCAGCAGCTTGGCCCCGTTTGCGGCCTACAATGAGCAGTTCTTC. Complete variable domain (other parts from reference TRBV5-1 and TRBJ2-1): KAGVTQTPRYLIKTRGQQVTLSCSPISGHRSVSWYQQTPGQGLQFLFEYFSETQRNKGNFPGRFSGRQFSNSRSEMNVSTLELGDSALYLCASSLAPFAAYNEQFFGPGTRLTVL.